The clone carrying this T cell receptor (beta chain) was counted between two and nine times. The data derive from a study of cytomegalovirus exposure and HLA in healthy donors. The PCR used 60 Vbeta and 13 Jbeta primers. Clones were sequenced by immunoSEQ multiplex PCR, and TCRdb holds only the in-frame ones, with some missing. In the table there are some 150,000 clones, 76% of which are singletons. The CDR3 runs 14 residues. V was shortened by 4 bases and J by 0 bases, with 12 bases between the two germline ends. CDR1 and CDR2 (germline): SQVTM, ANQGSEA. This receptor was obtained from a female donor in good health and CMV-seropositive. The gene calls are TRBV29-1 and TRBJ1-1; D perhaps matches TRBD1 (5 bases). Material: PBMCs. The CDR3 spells CSVGWGGMNTEAFF. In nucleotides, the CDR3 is TGCAGCGTTGGGTGGGGGGGAATGAACACTGAAGCTTTCTTT. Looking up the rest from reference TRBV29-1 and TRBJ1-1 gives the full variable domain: SAVISQKPSRDICQRGTSLTIQCQVDSQVTMMFWYRQQPGQSLTLIATANQGSEATYESGFVIDKFPISRPNLTFSTLTVSNMSPEDSSIYLCSVGWGGMNTEAFFGQGTRLTVV.